This record covers a single TCR beta chain. In the source study's methods: It was from reference gene primer amplification that nucleated cell counts were estimated. TCRdb keeps only in-frame clones here, not all; method: immunoSEQ multiplex PCR. V, J and clone size were drawn from that table, and D and trimming were deduced from the DNA. The sample has under 300,000 clones, 80% to 90% seen once; the top ten hold roughly 2.5%. The data originate from a study of blood T cell repertoires in COVID-19. The overall study: The United States, Italy and Spain supplied acute and convalescent COVID-19 samples.

Germline assignment: CDR1 SGHNT and CDR2 YENEEA. Trimming cost V 5 bases and J 2 bases; bases outside gene matches: 15. The CDR3 spans 18 residues. The V and J genes are TRBV11-3 and TRBJ2-3; 8 nucleotides agree with TRBD2. The clonotype was recovered from a woman aged 18-30 years who had recovered from COVID-19. The sample comprised PBMCs or T cells enriched from blood (not recorded which). As DNA, the CDR3 is TGTGCCAGCAGCGCGGGGGGAACCCCTACACCAGCCACAGATACGCAGTATTTT. It specifies CASSAGGTPTPATDTQYF.